This T cell receptor (beta chain) stems from a study of blood T cell repertoires in COVID-19. Study in general: Some COVID-19 samples were acute and others convalescent; all came from the United States, Italy and Spain.

Data came from immunoSEQ multiplex PCR; TCRdb stores just in-frame clones and leaves some out. The sample has over 200,000 clones, about 90% seen once. Germline CDR1 and CDR2: LNHDA and SQIVND (reference sequence). Trimming at V came to 7 bases and at J to 8 bases, leaving 9 bases not matched to a gene. There are 13 residues in the CDR3. Source material: peripheral blood. This receptor was taken from a man between 40 and 49 years old with active or convalescent COVID-19. The rearrangement uses TRBV19 and TRBJ1-2; 8 bases align to TRBD1. The CDR3 DNA is TGTGCCAGTACCCGGACAGGGTTGCAGGGCTACACCTTC. Translating it yields CASTRTGLQGYTF.